This section outlines one T cell receptor (beta chain) sequence together with its context. V was shortened by 1 base and J by 1 base, with 10 bases between the two germline ends. This CDR3 spans 15 amino acids. This sample was taken from a study of blood T cells in healthy people across ages. A second PCR, run for roughly 6 to 11 cycles, used a sample-barcoded 5' primer plus a J-beta primer mix. Individual samples furnished no less than 2.5 million CDR3-containing paired-end reads apiece. Via MiXCR, TCRdb re-called the 5' RACE reads, giving one row per CDR3 protein. The sample holds 1 million or so distinct CDR3 sequences, 20% to 25% seen once. These data were also filed under a second study, of T cells of mothers and their children. This second study says: Sample barcodes plus 2-4 random nucleotides came from the M1S primer. Related mother-child pairs shared slightly more overlap than unrelated pairs, but the difference was non-significant.

Sequencing was performed on blood. The source of this sequence is a girl aged 2-10 years in good health. This chain connects TRBV12-3 or TRBV12-4 to TRBJ1-1; no firm D call. The CDR3 loop is CASSLVVQSNTEAFF. CDR3 in DNA: TGTGCCAGCAGTTTAGTAGTACAGTCGAACACTGAAGCTTTCTTT.